This TCR beta chain comes out of a study of radiotherapy plus CTLA-4 blockade in lung cancer (dated by TCRdb to the late 2010s). Concerning the study at large: Among the enrolled patients, around 17% had an objective response, and roughly 30% reached disease control. What the research found in general, with its limitations: Early dynamic changes in blood T cell clones, together with increased serum interferon-beta after radiation, were reported as the strongest predictors of response. After treatment with radiotherapy and ipilimumab, TCR clones that originated in tumors expanded in peripheral blood.

V loses 4 bases, J loses 2 bases, and the germline ends lie 10 bases apart. The germline V gene gives CDR1 as SQVTM and CDR2 as ANQGSEA. The CDR3 has 13 amino acids, counting the end cysteine and phenylalanine. The entry retains the CDR3 DNA only, 39 bases that are in frame from base 1. Concerning this clone: Its antigen specificity is not known. The input lacks base qualities; no much larger clone sits a single base away.

Focal radiation therapy combined with CTLA-4 blockade (ipilimumab) was tested in patients with chemo-refractory metastatic non-small-cell lung cancer. The method was the immunoSEQ multiplex PCR assay. The source is immuneACCESS, and TCRdb retained only in-frame sequences with V and J called. Part of the clones is not carried over; for the studies checked, unresolved V genes explain less than half of this, and the remainder is unexplained. The sample has about 49,000 clones on record, 70% to 80% of them singletons. The ten largest clones add up to over 8.5% of the sample. This receptor was obtained from a human donor with non-small cell lung cancer who had stable disease on radiotherapy plus ipilimumab. This specimen was peripheral blood, taken from a patient treated with radiotherapy plus ipilimumab. This chain joins TRBV29-1 to TRBJ2-3, with the D gene uncertain. The CDR3 region reads CSVGQPHTDTQYF. The DNA sequence reads TGCAGCGTTGGTCAGCCCCACACAGATACGCAGTATTTT.